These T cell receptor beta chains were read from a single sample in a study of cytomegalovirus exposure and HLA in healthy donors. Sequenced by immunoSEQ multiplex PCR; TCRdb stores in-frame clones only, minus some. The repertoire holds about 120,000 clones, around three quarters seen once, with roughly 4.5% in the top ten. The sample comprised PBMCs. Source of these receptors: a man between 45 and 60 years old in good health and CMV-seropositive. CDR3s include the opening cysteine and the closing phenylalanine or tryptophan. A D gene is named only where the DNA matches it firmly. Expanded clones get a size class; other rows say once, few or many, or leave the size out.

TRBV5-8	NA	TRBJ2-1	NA	CASSSGEYNEQFF	TGTGCCAGCAGCTCGGGAGAGTACAATGAGCAGTTCTTC
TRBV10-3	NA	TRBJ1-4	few	CAISSSGVRDEKLFF	TGTGCCATCAGTTCCTCGGGAGTCAGGGATGAAAAACTGTTTTTT
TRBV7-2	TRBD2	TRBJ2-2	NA	CASSLESTSPTGELFF	TGTGCCAGCAGCTTAGAGTCGACTAGCCCTACCGGGGAGCTGTTTTTT
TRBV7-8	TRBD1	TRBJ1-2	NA	CATIITPRQGNYGYTF	TGTGCCACCATAATAACGCCACGACAGGGAAACTATGGCTACACCTTC
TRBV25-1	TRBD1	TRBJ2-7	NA	CASSRTGAAYEQYF	TGTGCCAGCAGTCGGACAGGGGCCGCCTACGAGCAGTACTTC
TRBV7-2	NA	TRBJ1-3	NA	CASSSSGGNTIYF	TGTGCCAGCAGCTCGTCCGGGGGAAACACCATATATTTT
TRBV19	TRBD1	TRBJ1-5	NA	CASMGQGNNQPQHF	TGTGCCAGCATGGGACAGGGAAACAATCAGCCCCAGCATTTT
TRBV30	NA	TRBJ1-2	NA	CAWSGTTGVYGYTF	TGTGCCTGGAGTGGCACGACAGGCGTCTATGGCTACACCTTC
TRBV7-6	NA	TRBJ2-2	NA	CASSLDLGLINTGELFF	TGTGCCAGCAGCTTAGATCTGGGACTCATTAACACCGGGGAGCTGTTTTTT
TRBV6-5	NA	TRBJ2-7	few	CASSMGGTYEQYF	TGTGCCTCCTCTATGGGAGGAACCTACGAGCAGTACTTC
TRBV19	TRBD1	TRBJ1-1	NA	CATLNRGETEAFF	TGTGCCACCTTAAACAGGGGAGAGACTGAAGCTTTCTTT
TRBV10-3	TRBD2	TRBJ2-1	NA	CAISDTSGRGEQFF	TGTGCCATCAGTGATACTAGCGGGAGAGGTGAGCAGTTCTTC
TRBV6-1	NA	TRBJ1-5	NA	CASRSGGSQPQHF	TGTGCCAGCAGGAGCGGGGGGTCTCAGCCCCAGCATTTT
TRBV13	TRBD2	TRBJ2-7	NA	CASNRGGSSYEQYF	TGTGCCAGCAACCGTGGCGGGAGCTCCTACGAGCAGTACTTC
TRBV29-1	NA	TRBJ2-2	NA	CSVVGPTNTGELFF	TGCAGCGTTGTGGGGCCCACGAACACCGGGGAGCTGTTTTTT
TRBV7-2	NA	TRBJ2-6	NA	CASSQTVSGANVLTF	TGTGCCAGCAGCCAGACAGTCTCTGGGGCCAACGTCCTGACTTTC
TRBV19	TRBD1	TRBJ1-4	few	CASSTTGQGSNEKLFF	TGTGCCAGTAGTACGACGGGACAGGGGTCTAATGAAAAACTGTTTTTT
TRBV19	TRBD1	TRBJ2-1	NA	CASGQGNRDEQFF	TGTGCCAGTGGACAGGGTAATAGGGATGAGCAGTTCTTC
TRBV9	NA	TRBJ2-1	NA	CASSVGTLESYNEQFF	TGTGCCAGCAGCGTAGGGACTCTGGAATCCTACAATGAGCAGTTCTTC
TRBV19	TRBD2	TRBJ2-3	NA	CASRLRGGGATDTQYF	TGTGCCAGTAGACTGAGAGGCGGGGGGGCGACAGATACGCAGTATTTT
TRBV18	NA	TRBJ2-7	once	CASSSSVTDYEQYF	TGTGCCAGCTCAAGTTCCGTGACAGACTACGAGCAGTACTTC
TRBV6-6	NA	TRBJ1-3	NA	CASRKEQTISGNTIYF	TGTGCCAGCAGAAAAGAACAGACCATCTCTGGAAACACCATATATTTT
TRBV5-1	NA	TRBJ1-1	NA	CASSYFGRGNTEAFF	TGCGCCAGCAGTTATTTCGGAAGGGGGAACACTGAAGCTTTCTTT
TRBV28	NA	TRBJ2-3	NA	CASSQWEGGADTQYF	TGTGCCAGCAGTCAGTGGGAGGGGGGGGCAGATACGCAGTATTTT
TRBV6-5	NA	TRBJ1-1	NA	CASSYQADRSEAFF	TGTGCCAGCAGTTACCAGGCTGATCGCTCTGAAGCTTTCTTT
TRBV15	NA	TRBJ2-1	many	CATSPEWEDEQFF	TGTGCCACCAGCCCAGAGTGGGAGGATGAGCAGTTCTTC
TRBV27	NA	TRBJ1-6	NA	CASQLTGRNNSPLHF	TGTGCCAGCCAGCTCACAGGGAGAAATAATTCACCCCTCCACTTT
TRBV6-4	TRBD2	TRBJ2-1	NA	CASSTGTSGTNEQFF	TGTGCCAGCAGTACCGGGACTAGCGGGACGAATGAGCAGTTCTTC
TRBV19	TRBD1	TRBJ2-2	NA	CASSGRTGVTGELFF	TGTGCCAGTAGTGGAAGGACAGGGGTTACCGGGGAGCTGTTTTTT
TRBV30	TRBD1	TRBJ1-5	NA	CAWSVPDRGGQPQHF	TGTGCCTGGAGTGTACCCGACAGGGGTGGCCAGCCCCAGCATTTT
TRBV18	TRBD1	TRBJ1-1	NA	CASSPRGTGGTEAFF	TGTGCCAGCTCACCACGGGGGACAGGGGGGACTGAAGCTTTCTTT
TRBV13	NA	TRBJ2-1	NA	CASSQTGGQQFF	TGTGCCAGCAGCCAGACCGGGGGGCAGCAGTTCTTC
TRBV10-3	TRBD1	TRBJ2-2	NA	CAISESTGQYTGELFF	TGTGCCATCAGTGAGTCGACAGGGCAGTACACCGGGGAGCTGTTTTTT
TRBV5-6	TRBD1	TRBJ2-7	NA	CASSLRTGTGSYEQYF	TGTGCCAGCAGCTTGAGAACCGGGACAGGGTCCTACGAGCAGTACTTC
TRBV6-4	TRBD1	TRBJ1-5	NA	CARKDREGNQPQHF	TGTGCCAGGAAGGACAGGGAGGGCAATCAGCCCCAGCATTTT
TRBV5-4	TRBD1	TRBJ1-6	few	CASSSDRGVSPLHF	TGTGCCAGCAGCTCGGACAGGGGCGTTTCACCCCTCCACTTT
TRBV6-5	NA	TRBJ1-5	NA	CASSYSSSGSAQPQHF	TGTGCCAGCAGTTACTCGTCCTCAGGCTCTGCACAGCCCCAGCATTTT
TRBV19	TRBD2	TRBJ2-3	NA	CASSRQLAGTDTQYF	TGTGCCAGTAGTCGCCAACTAGCGGGGACAGATACGCAGTATTTT
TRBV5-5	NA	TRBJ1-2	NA	CASSSQGFNYGYTF	TGTGCCAGCAGCTCTCAGGGGTTTAACTATGGCTACACCTTC
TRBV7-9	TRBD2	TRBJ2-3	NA	CASSLNLAGTDTQYF	TGTGCCAGCAGCTTAAACCTAGCGGGAACAGATACGCAGTATTTT
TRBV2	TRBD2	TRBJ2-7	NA	CASSGGTSGRTYEQYF	TGTGCCAGCAGTGGCGGGACTAGCGGGAGAACCTACGAGCAGTACTTC
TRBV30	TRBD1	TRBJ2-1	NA	CAWTGQGFEQLF	TGTGCCTGGACGGGACAGGGGTTTGAGCAGCTCTTC
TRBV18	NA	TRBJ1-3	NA	CASSPRGDTVSGNTIYF	TGTGCCAGCTCACCACGAGGGGACACCGTCTCTGGAAACACCATATATTTT
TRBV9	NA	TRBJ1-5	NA	CASSATGANNQPQHF	TGTGCCAGCAGCGCGACAGGCGCTAACAATCAGCCCCAGCATTTT
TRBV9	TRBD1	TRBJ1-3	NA	CASSRGQSTGNTIYF	TGTGCCAGCAGCCGGGGACAGTCTACTGGAAACACCATATATTTT
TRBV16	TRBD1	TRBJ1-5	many	CASSQSGQGNQPQHF	TGTGCCAGCAGCCAATCCGGACAGGGCAATCAGCCCCAGCATTTT
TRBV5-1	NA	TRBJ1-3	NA	CASSSTGIANTIYF	TGCGCCAGCAGCTCTACAGGGATAGCAAACACCATATATTTT
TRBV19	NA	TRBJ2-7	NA	CASSIGGRGEQYF	TGTGCCAGTAGTATCGGGGGACGGGGCGAGCAGTACTTC
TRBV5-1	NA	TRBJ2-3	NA	CASSLAEVTDTQYF	TGCGCCAGCAGCTTGGCCGAGGTCACAGATACGCAGTATTTT
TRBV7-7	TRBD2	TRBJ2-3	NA	CASRLRASGRPSTDTQYF	TGTGCCAGCAGGCTACGGGCTAGCGGGAGGCCTAGCACAGATACGCAGTATTTT
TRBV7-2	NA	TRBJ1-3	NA	CASTYSRGSGNTIYF	TGTGCCAGCACCTACTCCCGAGGCTCTGGAAACACCATATATTTT
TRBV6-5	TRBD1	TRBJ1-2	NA	CASSTFTTGDGYTF	TGTGCCAGCAGTACATTTACGACAGGGGACGGCTACACCTTC
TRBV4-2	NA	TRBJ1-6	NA	CASSRERGGSPLHF	TGTGCCAGCAGCCGGGAACGCGGGGGTTCACCCCTCCACTTT
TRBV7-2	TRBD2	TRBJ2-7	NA	CASSFLTSGYYEQYF	TGTGCCAGCAGCTTCCTGACTAGCGGGTACTACGAGCAGTACTTC